This T cell receptor (beta chain) was profiled in a study of CD8+ T cells in alopecia areata. This CDR3 comprises 14 residues. The V gene's germline CDR1 is MGHRA and CDR2 YSYEKL. Trimming left V 6 bases short and J 8 bases short, with 16 bases between. Described treatment: oral pan-JAK inhibitor, 5-10 mg twice daily. Extracted from the samples, RNA was reverse transcribed into cDNA to serve as the sequencing template. The protocol was immunoSEQ multiplex PCR, while the TCRdb copy is restricted to in-frame clones and leaves out a portion. Here the sample spans fewer than 200,000 clones, roughly 60% being singletons.

The sequencing used CD4+ T cells sorted from blood, collected between weeks 55 and 65, from a patient treated with tofacitinib. The clonotype originates from a human donor with alopecia areata. This chain links TRBV4-1 with TRBJ1-4, with a weak D call TRBD1 (5 bases). The DNA for the CDR3 is TGCGCCAGCAGGCCTGACAGATTACGGGAAAAACTGTTTTTT. It encodes CASRPDRLREKLFF.